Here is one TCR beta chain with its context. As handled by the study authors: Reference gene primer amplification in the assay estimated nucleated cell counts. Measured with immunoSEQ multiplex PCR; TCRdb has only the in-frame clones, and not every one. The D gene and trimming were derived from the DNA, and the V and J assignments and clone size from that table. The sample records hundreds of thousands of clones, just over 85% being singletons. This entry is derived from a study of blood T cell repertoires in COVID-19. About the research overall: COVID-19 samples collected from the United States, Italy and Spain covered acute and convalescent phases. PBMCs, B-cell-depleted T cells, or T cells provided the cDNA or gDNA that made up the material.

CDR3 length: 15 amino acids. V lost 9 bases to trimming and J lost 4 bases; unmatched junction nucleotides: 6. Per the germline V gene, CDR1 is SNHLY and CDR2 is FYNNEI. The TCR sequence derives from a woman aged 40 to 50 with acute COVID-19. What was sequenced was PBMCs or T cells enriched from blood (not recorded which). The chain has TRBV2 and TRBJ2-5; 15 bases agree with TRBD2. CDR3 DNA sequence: TGTGCCAGTGCCGGACTAGCGGGAGGGGGAGAGACCCAGTACTTC. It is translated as CASAGLAGGGETQYF. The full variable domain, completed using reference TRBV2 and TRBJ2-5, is EPEVTQTPSHQVTQMGQEVILRCVPISNHLYFYWYRQILGQKVEFLVSFYNNEISEKSEIFDDQFSVERPDGSNFTLKIRSTKLEDSAMYFCASAGLAGGGETQYFGPGTRLLVL.